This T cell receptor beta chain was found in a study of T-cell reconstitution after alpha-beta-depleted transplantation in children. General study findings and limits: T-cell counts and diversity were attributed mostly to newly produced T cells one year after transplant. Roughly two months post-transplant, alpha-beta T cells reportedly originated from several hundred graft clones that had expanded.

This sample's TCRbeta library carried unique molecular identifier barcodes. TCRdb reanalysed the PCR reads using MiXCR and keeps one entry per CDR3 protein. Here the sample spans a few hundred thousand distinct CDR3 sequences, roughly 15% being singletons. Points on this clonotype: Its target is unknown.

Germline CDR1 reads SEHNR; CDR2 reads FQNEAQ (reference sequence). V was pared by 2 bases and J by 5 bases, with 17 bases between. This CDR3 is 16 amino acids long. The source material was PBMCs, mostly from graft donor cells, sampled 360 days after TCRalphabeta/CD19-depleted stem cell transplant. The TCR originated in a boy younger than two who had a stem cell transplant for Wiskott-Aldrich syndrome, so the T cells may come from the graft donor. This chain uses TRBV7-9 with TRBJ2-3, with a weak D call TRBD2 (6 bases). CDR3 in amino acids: CASSLRVTGEGDTQYF. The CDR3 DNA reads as TGTGCCAGCAGCTTAAGGGTTACGGGAGAAGGAGATACGCAGTATTTT.